A selection of T cell receptor beta chains follows, all from one sample in a study of blood T cells in healthy people across ages. Each CDR3 protein gets one entry after TCRdb re-called the 5' RACE reads with MiXCR. The data show 550,000 to 600,000 distinct CDR3 sequences, with roughly a quarter seen just once and approximately 18% held by the top ten. Sequencing was done on a sample of blood. All receptors derive from a woman aged 70-85 years in good health. Both conserved end residues are part of each CDR3. Fields, in order: V gene, clone size, D gene, J gene, CDR3 protein, CDR3 DNA. D genes are given only for firm matches. Clone size is not always given. Where it is, it says once, few, many or a class for expanded clones.

TRBV7-9,NA,NA,TRBJ1-2,CASSPGRGGAYGYTF,TGTGCCAGCAGTCCAGGCCGGGGGGGGGCCTATGGCTACACCTTC
TRBV9,NA,TRBD1,TRBJ1-3,CASSDRTGQNSGNTIYF,TGTGCCAGCAGCGATCGGACAGGTCAGAATTCTGGAAACACCATATATTTT
TRBV11-2,NA,NA,TRBJ1-4,CASSLTAGTEKLFF,TGTGCCAGCAGCTTAACGGCAGGGACCGAAAAACTGTTTTTT
TRBV29-1,NA,NA,TRBJ1-2,CSVGEVDGYTF,TGCAGCGTTGGGGAGGTGGATGGCTACACCTTC
TRBV24-1,NA,TRBD2,TRBJ2-5,CATSDSRIAGGRETQYF,TGTGCCACCAGTGATTCAAGGATAGCGGGGGGCCGGGAGACCCAGTACTTC
TRBV5-1,few,NA,TRBJ2-1,CASSLANSLSSYNEQFF,TGCGCCAGCAGCTTGGCCAACAGCTTGAGCTCCTACAATGAGCAGTTCTTC
TRBV12-3/TRBV12-4,NA,TRBD1,TRBJ1-4,CASRPTGGGEKLFF,TGTGCCAGCAGACCCACAGGGGGGGGAGAAAAACTGTTTTTT
TRBV7-2,NA,TRBD1,TRBJ2-3,CASSPNGQGRTYTQYF,TGTGCCAGCAGCCCTAATGGACAGGGGCGGACCTATACGCAGTATTTT
TRBV5-1,few,TRBD1,TRBJ2-7,CASSLGAGGSSYEQYF,TGCGCCAGCAGCTTGGGGGCAGGGGGCTCCTCCTACGAGCAGTACTTC
TRBV11-3,few,TRBD2,TRBJ2-3,CASRREGAGTDTQYF,TGTGCCAGCCGCCGGGAGGGCGCGGGCACAGATACGCAGTATTTT
TRBV3-1,few,TRBD1,TRBJ1-2,CASSRPAGQVFYGYTF,TGTGCCAGCAGCCGCCCCGCAGGACAGGTCTTTTATGGCTACACCTTC
TRBV6-2/TRBV6-3,once,TRBD1,TRBJ1-1,CASNSYGTGFSEAFF,TGTGCCAGCAACAGCTACGGGACAGGGTTTTCTGAAGCTTTCTTT
TRBV9,NA,TRBD2,TRBJ2-5,CASSPLAGGAQETQYF,TGTGCCAGCAGCCCCCTTGCGGGGGGGGCCCAAGAGACCCAGTACTTC
TRBV20-1,few,NA,TRBJ1-1,CSARDGQGSTEAFF,TGCAGTGCTAGAGATGGGCAGGGCAGCACTGAAGCTTTCTTT
TRBV11-2,NA,NA,TRBJ1-5,CASSKGGGHQPQHF,TGTGCCAGCAGCAAGGGGGGAGGTCATCAGCCCCAGCATTTT
TRBV5-1,NA,TRBD1,TRBJ1-4,CASRPTGTGFEKLFF,TGCGCCAGCAGGCCCACCGGGACAGGGTTCGAAAAACTGTTTTTT
TRBV10-3,few,NA,TRBJ2-7,CAISAKQNYEQYF,TGTGCCATCAGTGCGAAACAGAACTACGAGCAGTACTTC
TRBV18,few,NA,TRBJ2-5,CASSGVGGPQETQYF,TGTGCCAGCTCAGGGGTCGGGGGACCCCAAGAGACCCAGTACTTC
TRBV6-6,few,NA,TRBJ2-5,CASSYPTSGGKETQYF,TGTGCCAGCAGTTACCCCACCTCGGGGGGCAAAGAGACCCAGTACTTC
TRBV4-1,few,NA,TRBJ1-1,CASSPKGGRNTEAFF,TGCGCCAGCAGCCCCAAAGGAGGGAGGAACACTGAAGCTTTCTTT
TRBV20-1,NA,TRBD1,TRBJ2-7,CSAFSGTGYEQYF,TGCAGTGCTTTTTCCGGGACAGGGTACGAGCAGTACTTC
TRBV7-6,many,TRBD1,TRBJ1-5,CASSLEPGQSNQPQHF,TGTGCCAGCAGCTTAGAACCGGGACAGAGCAATCAGCCCCAGCATTTT
TRBV9,few,TRBD1,TRBJ1-2,CASSVATPGQGRTNYGYTF,TGTGCCAGCAGCGTAGCTACACCGGGACAGGGAAGGACTAACTATGGCTACACCTTC
TRBV28,few,NA,TRBJ2-7,CASSLSTVREQYF,TGTGCCAGCAGTTTATCGACAGTGCGCGAGCAGTACTTC
TRBV29-1,few,NA,TRBJ1-1,CSTRGGYTEAFF,TGCAGCACTCGGGGGGGGTACACTGAAGCTTTCTTT
TRBV5-5,NA,NA,TRBJ1-4,CASIDSSTNEKLFF,TGTGCCAGCATAGACAGCTCAACTAATGAAAAACTGTTTTTT
TRBV6-5,few,NA,TRBJ2-5,CASSYSKGPKYQETQYF,TGTGCCAGCAGTTACTCGAAGGGGCCTAAGTACCAAGAGACCCAGTACTTC
TRBV2,NA,NA,TRBJ1-6,CASSPGESSYNSPLHF,TGTGCCAGCAGTCCAGGGGAGAGCTCCTATAATTCACCCCTCCACTTT
TRBV7-9,few,NA,TRBJ2-2,CASSQDTLTGELFF,TGTGCCAGCAGTCAGGACACCCTCACCGGGGAGCTGTTTTTT
TRBV7-9,few,TRBD2,TRBJ2-3,CASSPSGGAQYF,TGTGCCAGCAGCCCTTCGGGGGGTGCGCAGTATTTT
TRBV9,many,TRBD2,TRBJ2-5,CASSVDWGLEETQYF,TGTGCCAGCAGCGTAGACTGGGGACTAGAAGAGACCCAGTACTTC
TRBV6-4,NA,TRBD1,TRBJ1-2,CASSYSLTGEWDGYTF,TGTGCCAGCAGTTATTCCCTCACAGGGGAATGGGATGGCTACACCTTC
TRBV7-9,NA,TRBD2,TRBJ2-5,CASSSNPGLAAETQYF,TGTGCCAGCAGCTCCAATCCGGGACTAGCTGCGGAGACCCAGTACTTC
TRBV7-2,NA,NA,TRBJ2-1,CASSLSGAGSYNEQFF,TGTGCCAGCAGCTTAAGTGGGGCGGGCTCCTACAATGAGCAGTTCTTC
TRBV12-3/TRBV12-4,few,NA,TRBJ2-5,CASSPSVGGTQYF,TGTGCCAGCAGTCCCTCGGTAGGGGGGACCCAGTACTTC
TRBV7-3,NA,NA,TRBJ2-1,CASSPHATGGVSEQFF,TGTGCCAGCAGCCCTCATGCGACCGGAGGTGTTAGTGAGCAGTTCTTC
TRBV10-3,NA,TRBD1,TRBJ1-2,CAISDLQGHYGYTF,TGTGCCATCAGTGATTTACAGGGGCACTATGGCTACACCTTC
TRBV6-1,few,NA,TRBJ1-1,CACRPSSIPTEAFF,TGTGCCTGCAGGCCCAGCTCTATCCCCACTGAAGCTTTCTTT
TRBV4-2,NA,TRBD1,TRBJ2-3,CASSSPGQSTDTQYF,TGTGCCAGCAGCTCCCCGGGACAGAGCACAGATACGCAGTATTTT
TRBV7-2,many,NA,TRBJ2-7,CASSFWYEQYF,TGTGCCAGCAGCTTTTGGTACGAGCAGTACTTC
TRBV12-5,many,TRBD2,TRBJ2-1,CASGFGASLAGGTSSYNEQFF,TGTGCTAGTGGTTTTGGGGCTTCCCTAGCGGGGGGGACTAGCTCCTACAATGAGCAGTTCTTC
TRBV16,few,NA,TRBJ1-2,CASSQSWQGGYYGYTF,TGTGCCAGCAGCCAATCCTGGCAGGGAGGTTACTATGGCTACACCTTC
TRBV7-8,many,TRBD2,TRBJ2-1,CASSSYRAGAHNEQFF,TGTGCCAGCAGCTCCTATAGAGCGGGGGCGCACAATGAGCAGTTCTTC
TRBV6-1,few,NA,TRBJ1-5,CASSPQTVGEHSNQPQHF,TGTGCCAGCAGTCCCCAAACGGTAGGGGAGCATAGCAATCAGCCCCAGCATTTT
TRBV9,NA,NA,TRBJ2-5,CASSLWGRSETQYF,TGTGCCAGCAGCCTCTGGGGAAGGTCCGAGACCCAGTACTTC
TRBV29-1,NA,NA,TRBJ2-5,CSVEGRLQQETQYF,TGCAGCGTTGAAGGAAGACTACAACAAGAGACCCAGTACTTC
TRBV5-1,NA,NA,TRBJ2-2,CASSQKITGELFF,TGCGCCAGCAGCCAGAAGATCACCGGGGAGCTGTTTTTT
TRBV7-9,once,TRBD1,TRBJ2-1,CASSLAGQGGFNEQFF,TGTGCCAGCAGCTTAGCGGGACAGGGAGGATTCAATGAGCAGTTCTTC
TRBV5-1,NA,TRBD1,TRBJ1-4,CASSPPAGGGEKLFF,TGCGCCAGCAGCCCCCCGGCAGGGGGTGGAGAAAAACTGTTTTTT
TRBV11-2,NA,TRBD2,TRBJ2-7,CASSFSLAGGRMHEQYF,TGTGCCAGCAGCTTCTCGCTAGCGGGGGGTAGAATGCACGAGCAGTACTTC
TRBV6-2/TRBV6-3,NA,NA,TRBJ2-1,CASSYRVAGPDNEQFF,TGTGCCAGCAGTTACAGAGTTGCTGGACCAGACAATGAGCAGTTCTTC
TRBV20-1,few,TRBD2,TRBJ2-5,CSAIPGGGDQETQYF,TGCAGTGCTATCCCTGGCGGGGGGGACCAAGAGACCCAGTACTTC
TRBV27,NA,NA,TRBJ2-1,CASSSRGQVANEQFF,TGTGCCAGCAGCTCACGTGGGCAGGTGGCGAATGAGCAGTTCTTC
TRBV12-3/TRBV12-4,NA,NA,TRBJ1-4,CASSLSLGVEEKLFF,TGTGCCAGCAGCCTCAGTCTGGGGGTAGAAGAAAAACTGTTTTTT